What follows are 31 T cell receptor beta chains derived from one specimen sequenced in a study of shared clonotypes between healthy human individuals. Assay used: immunoSEQ multiplex PCR; TCRdb lists only in-frame clones, some missing. The data contain 2 million to 2.5 million clones, approximately 95% of them singletons. Specimen: naive CD4+ T cells from PBMCs. Regarding subset: CD45RA+ positively selected. The receptors here all came from a man aged 18 to 30 in good health. Some clones in this sample may be carry-over from other donors' samples.

The rearrangement joins TRBV10-3 to TRBJ2-1, with 7 bases that match TRBD2. CDR1 and CDR2 (germline): ENHRY, SYGVKD. The CDR3 contains 13 residues. After removal of 4 bases from V and 8 bases from J, the junction contained 5 bases not matched to a gene. In DNA, the CDR3 is TGTGCCATCAGTGCAGGACTAGTGGATGAGCAGTTCTTC. The encoded protein is CAISAGLVDEQFF.

The rearrangement uses TRBV6-1 and TRBJ2-1; D tentatively reads TRBD1 or TRBD2 (5 bases each). Trimming cost V 3 bases and J 10 bases, with 16 bases left between them. From germline, CDR1 is MNHNS and CDR2 SASEGT. The CDR3 is 14 amino acids. The CDR3 loop reads CASSEGTTLTEQFF. The CDR3 DNA sequence: TGTGCCAGCAGTGAGGGGACCACACTCACCGAGCAGTTCTTC.

Written as DNA, the CDR3 is TGTGCCAGCAGTGAAGTGAGGGGTTACACCGGGGAGCTGTTTTTT. Its translation: CASSEVRGYTGELFF. This chain links TRBV2 with TRBJ2-2; tentatively, D is TRBD1 or TRBD2 (5 bases each). CDR3 length: 15 amino acids. The V end lost 1 base, the J end lost 3 bases, and 9 bases lay between the germline ends. The germline V gene encodes CDR1 SNHLY and CDR2 FYNNEI.

This clone was counted a single time. The chain carries TRBV28 and TRBJ1-1; 9 bases are a match to TRBD1. J was trimmed by 8 bases and V by 4 bases; bases with no gene match: 2. From germline, CDR1 is MDHEN and CDR2 SYDVKM. CDR3 size: 12 residues. CDR3 nucleotide sequence: TGTGCCAGCAGTTCGACAGGGGGGGAAGCTTTCTTT. Its translation: CASSSTGGEAFF.

This clone was seen a few times. This chain connects TRBV2 to TRBJ1-1, with 7 bases that match TRBD1. Germline assignment: CDR1 SNHLY and CDR2 FYNNEI. The CDR3 length is 13 residues. With V trimmed by 6 bases and J by 4 bases, 5 bases remained unmatched. CDR3 nucleotides: TGTGCCAGCAGCCGCACAGGGGTCACTGAAGCTTTCTTT. Translating gives CASSRTGVTEAFF.

This chain joins TRBV2 and TRBJ2-3; no reliable D call. The V gene's germline CDR1 is SNHLY and CDR2 FYNNEI. Trimming pared 6 bases from V and 2 bases from J, leaving 3 bases between. The CDR3 contains 11 residues. The CDR3 here is CASRITDTQYF. The DNA for the CDR3 is TGTGCCAGCAGAATCACAGATACGCAGTATTTT.

The chain carries TRBV2 and TRBJ2-7, with 9 bases that match TRBD1. The germline V gene has CDR1 SNHLY and CDR2 FYNNEI. The V and J ends lost 8 bases and 0 bases, in that order; junction bases with no gene match: 5. This CDR3 has 14 residues. CDR3 in amino acids: CASGRDRASYEQYF. The DNA of the CDR3 is TGTGCCAGCGGCCGGGACAGGGCCTCCTACGAGCAGTACTTC.

This chain links TRBV6-1 with TRBJ2-2, with D possibly being TRBD1 (5 bases). Germline loops: CDR1 MNHNS, CDR2 SASEGT. Trimming pared 0 bases from V and 4 bases from J, leaving 12 bases between. This CDR3 comprises 16 residues. The DNA of the CDR3 is TGTGCCAGCAGTGAAGCAAAGGGGCGACGCACCGGGGAGCTGTTTTTT. Amino acids: CASSEAKGRRTGELFF.

The chain uses TRBV7-9 and TRBJ2-2; D is unclear. V dropped 3 bases and J dropped 6 bases, with 14 bases sitting between them. The CDR3 is made up of 15 amino acids. In germline, CDR1 is SEHNR, CDR2 FQNEAQ (reference sequence). CDR3: CASSLFAGRAGELFF. Here the CDR3 DNA reads TGTGCCAGCAGCTTGTTTGCAGGAAGGGCCGGGGAGCTGTTTTTT.

Points on this clone: This sample includes further DNA sequences coding for the same CDR3. This sequence joins TRBV15 and TRBJ1-1, with D unresolved. Per the germline V gene, CDR1 is LNHNV and CDR2 is YYDKDF (reference sequence). The CDR3 extends over 13 amino acids. The V and J ends lost 0 bases and 4 bases respectively, with 6 bases between them. CDR3 DNA sequence: TGTGCCACCAGCAGAGATCTCTCCACTGAAGCTTTCTTT. Protein sequence: CATSRDLSTEAFF.

The rearrangement links TRBV5-1 to TRBJ1-5; 7 nucleotides match TRBD1. Germline assignment: CDR1 SGHRS and CDR2 YFSETQ. This CDR3 contains 14 residues. The V and J ends lost 4 bases and 9 bases, in that order; junction bases with no gene match: 10. DNA of the CDR3: TGCGCCAGCAGCCACGGGACAGCCCGAGGGCCCCAGCATTTT. Translated, it gives CASSHGTARGPQHF.

CDR3 sequence (DNA): TGTGCCAGCAGCGTAGATTGGAGCGGGAGGGTGACCGGGGAGCTGTTTTTT. This encodes CASSVDWSGRVTGELFF. The rearrangement joins TRBV9 to TRBJ2-2; TRBD2 matches at 10 bases. The J segment lost 5 bases and the V segment lost 0 bases, leaving 7 bases of the junction unmatched. The CDR3 totals 17 residues. Germline CDR1 and CDR2: SGDLS and YYNGEE. Using reference TRBV9 and TRBJ2-2 for the parts outside the CDR3, the full variable domain is DSGVTQTPKHLITATGQRVTLRCSPRSGDLSVYWYQQSLDQGLQFLIQYYNGEERAKGNILERFSAQQFPDLHSELNLSSLELGDSALYFCASSVDWSGRVTGELFFGEGSRLTVL.

The chain couples TRBV5-1 to TRBJ2-1; weak D call: TRBD2 (6 bases). CDR3 length equals 15 residues. Germline V lookup: CDR1 SGHRS, CDR2 YFSETQ. The V and J ends lost 5 bases and 5 bases respectively, with 17 bases between them. The CDR3 bases are TGCGCCAGCAGAGAGCGAGCGGGCATTAACAATGAGCAGTTCTTC. Encoded protein: CASRERAGINNEQFF.

This clone has a single count. The CDR3 region is CSARQGGFNTEAFF. The CDR3 DNA reads TGCAGCGCCCGACAGGGGGGGTTCAACACTGAAGCTTTCTTT. The chain joins TRBV29-1 to TRBJ1-1, with 9 bases aligning to TRBD1. CDR1 is SQVTM, CDR2 ANQGSEA, per germline. The CDR3 is made up of 14 amino acids. Trimming removed 7 bases from V and 2 bases from J; junction bases left unmatched: 8.

The chain is built from TRBV9 and TRBJ1-1, with TRBD1 as a possible D gene (6 bases). The CDR3 runs 18 residues. Germline V CDR1 and CDR2: SGDLS, YYNGEE. The V gene lost 4 bases and the J gene lost 2 bases, with 24 bases spanning the gap. CDR3 sequence reads: CASSRGARGSRGNTEAFF. The CDR3 DNA is TGTGCCAGCAGCCGGGGAGCCAGGGGAAGTCGAGGAAACACTGAAGCTTTCTTT.

The rearrangement links TRBV29-1 to TRBJ2-4; possible D gene TRBD2, 6 bases. The CDR3 sequence is 12 residues long. The germline gives CDR1 SQVTM, CDR2 ANQGSEA. V lost 4 bases and J 8 bases, leaving 12 bases between the germline ends. The CDR3: CSVVDGSDIQYF. The CDR3 nucleotides read TGCAGCGTTGTGGACGGGAGTGACATTCAGTACTTC.

The count of this clone is one. The chain links TRBV19 to TRBJ2-3; no clear D. This CDR3 comprises 16 residues. CDR1 and CDR2 from the germline V gene are LNHDA and SQIVND (reference sequence). With 6 bases removed from V and 2 bases from J, the gap between germline ends came to 18 bases. CDR3 sequence: CASRPAWAEFTDTQYF. The CDR3 DNA follows: TGTGCCAGTAGACCTGCTTGGGCGGAATTCACAGATACGCAGTATTTT.

The V gene is TRBV11-2, the J gene TRBJ2-5; D ambiguous. The V gene's germline CDR1 is SGHAT and CDR2 FQNNGV. The CDR3 is made up of 14 amino acids. V was pared by 0 bases and J by 5 bases, with 10 bases between. CDR3 sequence: CASSLDPSRETQYF. The CDR3 nucleotides are TGTGCCAGCAGCTTAGATCCCAGCCGGGAGACCCAGTACTTC.

The chain carries TRBV4-1 and TRBJ1-1, with 7 bases identical to TRBD1. CDR1 is MGHRA and CDR2 is YSYEKL in the germline V gene. The junction had 11 bases not matched to a gene; V was cut back by 3 bases and J by 7 bases. The length of the CDR3 is 15 residues. The CDR3 loop is CASSHGDGRDSEAFF. The CDR3 nucleotides are TGCGCCAGCAGCCACGGTGATGGACGGGACAGTGAAGCTTTCTTT.

V is TRBV18 and J is TRBJ1-3; possible D gene TRBD1, 6 bases. The length of the CDR3 is 16 residues. Germline values: CDR1 KGHSH, CDR2 LQKENI. V was clipped by 5 bases and J by 1 base, with 15 bases between them. The CDR3 is CASSATLQGSGNTIYF. CDR3 DNA sequence: TGTGCCAGCTCAGCTACACTACAGGGATCTGGAAACACCATATATTTT.

J is TRBJ2-7 and V is TRBV6-5; D may be TRBD2 (7 bases). Trimming took off 6 bases at V and 4 bases at J, with 19 bases between the two ends. This CDR3 is built from 15 residues. Germline values: CDR1 MNHEY, CDR2 SVGAGI. As DNA, the CDR3 is TGTGCCAGCAGCCCAAGGGGGGAGGGCCAATACGAGCAGTACTTC. It yields the protein CASSPRGEGQYEQYF.

The rearrangement joins TRBV5-1 to TRBJ2-5, with D maybe TRBD2 (5 bases). Germline V gives CDR1 SGHRS, CDR2 YFSETQ. The CDR3 is 18 residues long. V was cut by 0 bases and J by 0 bases, with 18 bases left in between. CDR3 protein: CASSLAPGGLTYQETQYF. Here the CDR3 DNA reads TGCGCCAGCAGCTTGGCACCAGGAGGTCTCACGTACCAAGAGACCCAGTACTTC.

This rearrangement joins TRBV7-2 to TRBJ2-5, with 9 bases lining up with TRBD2. With 2 bases clipped from V and 1 base from J, the junction kept 5 bases outside the gene matches. The CDR3 consists of 16 residues. Germline CDR1 reads SGHTA; CDR2 reads FQGNSA. The CDR3 here is CASSLSQAGGQETQYF. The CDR3 DNA follows: TGTGCCAGCAGCTTATCCCAAGCGGGAGGCCAAGAGACCCAGTACTTC.

The rearrangement links TRBV7-2 to TRBJ2-7; TRBD2 might be the D (5 bases). CDR1 and CDR2 from the germline V gene are SGHTA and FQGNSA. This CDR3 has 18 amino acids. The germline V and J ends were trimmed by 4 bases and 0 bases, with 22 bases remaining between them. CDR3: CASSWRADSWRNSYEQYF. The CDR3 DNA follows: TGTGCCAGCAGCTGGCGGGCAGACTCCTGGCGCAACTCCTACGAGCAGTACTTC.

The chain carries TRBV2 and TRBJ2-1, with 8 nucleotides matching TRBD2. The germline V gene encodes CDR1 SNHLY and CDR2 FYNNEI. J was trimmed by 3 bases and V by 4 bases; bases with no gene match: 5. The CDR3 has 15 amino acids. CDR3 protein: CASSASGSDYNEQFF. CDR3 coding DNA: TGTGCCAGCAGTGCGAGCGGGAGTGACTACAATGAGCAGTTCTTC. Looking up the rest from reference TRBV2 and TRBJ2-1 gives the full variable domain: EPEVTQTPSHQVTQMGQEVILRCVPISNHLYFYWYRQILGQKVEFLVSFYNNEISEKSEIFDDQFSVERPDGSNFTLKIRSTKLEDSAMYFCASSASGSDYNEQFFGPGTRLTVL.

The CDR3 protein is CASSWGGANVLTF. As DNA, the CDR3 is TGTGCCAGCAGCTGGGGCGGGGCCAACGTCCTGACTTTC. The chain couples TRBV7-9 to TRBJ2-6, with D possibly matching TRBD1 (5 bases). V lost 4 bases and J 4 bases, leaving 5 bases between the germline ends. From germline, CDR1 is SEHNR and CDR2 FQNEAQ (reference sequence). This CDR3 has 13 residues.

This clone was seen just once. This chain joins TRBV5-6 and TRBJ2-5; the D call may be TRBD1 or TRBD2 (5 bases each). From germline, CDR1 is SGHDT and CDR2 YYEEEE. The germline V and J ends were trimmed by 1 base and 5 bases, with 12 bases remaining between them. CDR3 length: 14 amino acids. In DNA form, the CDR3 reads TGTGCCAGCAGCTTGTGGTGGGGGATGGAGACCCAGTACTTC. Protein sequence: CASSLWWGMETQYF.

Concerning this clone: Other DNA variants within this sample encode the same CDR3. The chain joins TRBV7-3 to TRBJ1-1; D gene ambiguous. The ends were cut back, 4 bases at V and 5 bases at J, with 8 bases in the middle. CDR1 SGHTA and CDR2 FQGTGA come from the germline V gene. This CDR3 is 12 amino acids long. The CDR3 coding sequence is TGTGCCAGCAGCTCCCGCGGGACTGAAGCTTTCTTT. Translated, it gives CASSSRGTEAFF.

The rearrangement joins TRBV10-3 to TRBJ1-2, with D perhaps TRBD1 (6 bases). CDR1 is ENHRY and CDR2 is SYGVKD in the germline V gene. The CDR3 has 17 amino acids. Trimming shortened V by 5 bases and J by 3 bases, and 22 bases separated the two germline ends. CDR3 sequence (DNA): TGTGCCATCAGTAGGGCATCTACAGGGAAGGTGGACTATGGCTACACCTTC. Its translation is CAISRASTGKVDYGYTF.

For the CDR3, the DNA is TGCAGCGCAGAGGACTCCTACGAGCAGTACTTC. Translated, it gives CSAEDSYEQYF. V usage is TRBV29-1 and J usage is TRBJ2-7; D gene ambiguous. Germline V gene data show CDR1 as SQVTM and CDR2 as ANQGSEA. The CDR3 loop spans 11 amino acids. V was shortened by 7 bases and J by 0 bases, with 7 bases between the two germline ends.

The gene calls are TRBV27 and TRBJ2-1, with D possibly matching TRBD2 (6 bases). Trimming cost V 2 bases and J 4 bases, with 15 bases left between them. Germline assignment: CDR1 MNHEY and CDR2 SMNVEV (reference sequence). The CDR3 extends over 16 amino acids. CDR3 sequence reads: CASSLRGNTLYNEQFF. The CDR3, as DNA: TGTGCCAGCAGTTTACGGGGGAACACACTTTACAATGAGCAGTTCTTC.